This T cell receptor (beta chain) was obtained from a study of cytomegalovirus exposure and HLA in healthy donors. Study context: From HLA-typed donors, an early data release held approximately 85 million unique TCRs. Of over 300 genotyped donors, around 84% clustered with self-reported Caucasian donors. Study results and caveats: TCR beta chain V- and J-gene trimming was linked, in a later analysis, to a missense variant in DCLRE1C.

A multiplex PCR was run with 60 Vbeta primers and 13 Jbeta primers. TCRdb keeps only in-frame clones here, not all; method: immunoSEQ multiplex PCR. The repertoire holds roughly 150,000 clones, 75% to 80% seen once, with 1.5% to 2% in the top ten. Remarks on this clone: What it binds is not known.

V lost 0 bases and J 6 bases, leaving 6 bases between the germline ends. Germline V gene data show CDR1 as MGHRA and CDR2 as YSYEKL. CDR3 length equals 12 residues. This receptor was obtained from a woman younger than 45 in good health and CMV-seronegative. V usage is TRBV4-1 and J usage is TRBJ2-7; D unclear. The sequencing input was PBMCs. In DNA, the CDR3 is TGCGCCAGCAGCCAAGACCAATCCGAGCAGTACTTC. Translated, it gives CASSQDQSEQYF.